This T cell receptor (beta chain) was captured by sequencing in a study of blood T cell repertoires in COVID-19. Profiled with immunoSEQ multiplex PCR; TCRdb holds only in-frame clones, not every one. The data hold some 130,000 clones, with roughly 89% observed a single time. Germline V lookup: CDR1 KGHDR, CDR2 SFDVKD. J gave up 7 bases and V 4 bases, and 5 bases lay outside the gene matches. This CDR3 region has 13 residues. The source is a man aged 55 to 69 with active or convalescent COVID-19. The V gene is TRBV24-1, the J gene TRBJ1-1, with TRBD1 identical over 7 bases. Sequencing used peripheral blood. CDR3 in amino acids: CATSDQDRNEAFF. In DNA form, the CDR3 reads TGTGCCACCAGTGACCAGGACAGGAATGAAGCTTTCTTT.